This TCR beta chain came from a study of cytomegalovirus exposure and HLA in healthy donors. Amplification used 60 Vbeta primers and 13 Jbeta primers. Sequenced by immunoSEQ multiplex PCR; TCRdb stores in-frame clones only, minus some. The sample includes around 130,000 clones, around 83% of them seen just once. Sequencing input: PBMCs. The source is a girl aged 2-10 years in good health and CMV-seronegative.

The CDR3 spells CASSPTGYNEQFF. The CDR3 DNA is TGTGCCAGCAGTCCCACAGGGTACAATGAGCAGTTCTTC. This chain connects TRBV27 to TRBJ2-1, with TRBD1 as a possible D gene (6 bases). Looked up from germline, CDR1 is MNHEY and CDR2 is SMNVEV (reference sequence). Deletions cut 5 bases from V and 4 bases from J, with 9 bases between. The CDR3 contains 13 residues.